Listed below are T cell receptor beta chains from one sample, sequenced in a study of blood T cell repertoires in COVID-19. Assay used: immunoSEQ multiplex PCR; TCRdb lists only in-frame clones, some missing. Seen here are tens of thousands of clones, over 85% observed once, and the top ten hold 25% to 30%. The sequenced material came from peripheral blood. The receptor source for this set is a woman of 80 years or more with acute or convalescent COVID-19. CDR3s include the opening cysteine and the closing phenylalanine or tryptophan. Each record gives: CDR3 protein, CDR3 DNA, V gene, J gene, D gene, clone size. D genes are given only for firm matches. Clone sizes are given selectively: once, few, many, or a class where the clone is expanded.

cdr3_aa: CSASQGVFITEAFF
cdr3_nt: TGCAGTGCTAGTCAGGGGGTCTTTATCACTGAAGCTTTCTTT
v_call: TRBV20-1
j_call: TRBJ1-1
d_call: TRBD1
clone_size: NA

cdr3_aa: CATSTTGSSGANVLTF
cdr3_nt: TGTGCCACCAGCACAACAGGGAGCTCTGGGGCCAACGTCCTGACTTTC
v_call: TRBV15
j_call: TRBJ2-6
d_call: NA
clone_size: NA

cdr3_aa: CASSLSETQYF
cdr3_nt: TGTGCCAGCAGTCTGTCAGAGACCCAGTACTTC
v_call: TRBV28
j_call: TRBJ2-5
d_call: NA
clone_size: NA

cdr3_aa: CATSPRTGGNGYTF
cdr3_nt: TGTGCCACCAGCCCTCGGACAGGGGGCAATGGCTACACCTTC
v_call: TRBV15
j_call: TRBJ1-2
d_call: TRBD1
clone_size: NA

cdr3_aa: CAWTGGPGQPQHF
cdr3_nt: TGTGCCTGGACCGGGGGGCCCGGGCAGCCCCAGCATTTT
v_call: TRBV30
j_call: TRBJ1-5
d_call: NA
clone_size: few

cdr3_aa: CASSKIRTGTSNQPQHF
cdr3_nt: TGTGCCAGTAGTAAAATACGGACAGGGACAAGCAATCAGCCCCAGCATTTT
v_call: TRBV19
j_call: TRBJ1-5
d_call: TRBD1
clone_size: once

cdr3_aa: CASSQDRGLAGGQETQYF
cdr3_nt: TGTGCCAGCAGCCAAGATAGGGGCCTAGCGGGGGGCCAAGAGACCCAGTACTTC
v_call: TRBV3-1/TRBV3-2
j_call: TRBJ2-5
d_call: TRBD2
clone_size: NA

cdr3_aa: CASSTYRGRFTGELFF
cdr3_nt: TGTGCCAGCAGCACCTACAGGGGCCGCTTCACCGGGGAGCTGTTTTTT
v_call: TRBV7-9
j_call: TRBJ2-2
d_call: TRBD1
clone_size: few

cdr3_aa: CASSPLFEGGELFF
cdr3_nt: TGTGCCAGCAGTCCCTTATTTGAGGGCGGGGAGCTGTTTTTT
v_call: TRBV6-2/TRBV6-3
j_call: TRBJ2-2
d_call: NA
clone_size: NA

cdr3_aa: CASSLRLAGAKREETQYF
cdr3_nt: TGTGCCAGCAGCTTACGGCTAGCGGGGGCTAAAAGGGAAGAGACCCAGTACTTC
v_call: TRBV7-6
j_call: TRBJ2-5
d_call: TRBD2
clone_size: NA

cdr3_aa: CASSPFQGLAFF
cdr3_nt: TGTGCCAGCTCACCATTTCAGGGATTAGCTTTCTTT
v_call: TRBV18
j_call: TRBJ1-1
d_call: NA
clone_size: many

cdr3_aa: CATSRDRRAGGGAGEQYF
cdr3_nt: TGTGCCACCAGCAGAGATCGACGGGCTGGCGGGGGGGCGGGTGAGCAGTACTTC
v_call: TRBV15
j_call: TRBJ2-7
d_call: TRBD2
clone_size: NA

cdr3_aa: CASSLTRTGGIAETQYF
cdr3_nt: TGTGCCAGCAGTTTAACCCGGACAGGGGGAATCGCGGAGACCCAGTACTTC
v_call: TRBV28
j_call: TRBJ2-5
d_call: TRBD1
clone_size: NA

cdr3_aa: CASISYPGTGVTGANVLTF
cdr3_nt: TGTGCCAGCATCTCCTATCCCGGGACAGGGGTAACCGGGGCCAACGTCCTGACTTTC
v_call: TRBV5-5
j_call: TRBJ2-6
d_call: TRBD1
clone_size: NA

cdr3_aa: CASGAEDRGDTEAFF
cdr3_nt: TGCGCCAGCGGGGCCGAGGACAGGGGGGATACTGAAGCTTTCTTT
v_call: TRBV23-1
j_call: TRBJ1-1
d_call: TRBD1
clone_size: NA

cdr3_aa: CASRPQGGEQFF
cdr3_nt: TGTGCCAGCAGACCCCAGGGGGGCGAGCAGTTCTTC
v_call: TRBV3-1/TRBV3-2
j_call: TRBJ2-1
d_call: NA
clone_size: NA

cdr3_aa: CASSLEQGIGYTF
cdr3_nt: TGTGCCAGCAGCTTAGAACAGGGTATCGGCTACACCTTC
v_call: TRBV7-9
j_call: TRBJ1-2
d_call: NA
clone_size: NA

cdr3_aa: CASSQVGLAVSTDTQYF
cdr3_nt: TGTGCCAGCAGCCAAGTCGGGCTAGCGGTGAGCACAGATACGCAGTATTTT
v_call: TRBV4-2
j_call: TRBJ2-3
d_call: TRBD2
clone_size: NA